This entry lists 23 T cell receptor beta chains sequenced from one sample in a study of blood T cell repertoires in COVID-19. Clones were sequenced by immunoSEQ multiplex PCR, and TCRdb holds only the in-frame ones, with some missing. The sample includes 180,000 or so clones, more than 75% of them seen just once. Sequencing was done on a sample of peripheral blood. Source of these receptors: a woman in her forties or fifties with active or convalescent COVID-19.

This clone is a singleton in its sample. This specimen includes other DNA sequences encoding the same CDR3. The gene calls are TRBV7-2 and TRBJ1-5; 8 positions agree with TRBD1. The CDR3 covers 15 residues. Germline-derived CDR1 and CDR2 are SGHTA and FQGNSA. Trimming cost V 3 bases and J 2 bases; bases outside gene matches: 3. CDR3: CASSLDRAGNQPQHF. The CDR3 nucleotides read TGTGCCAGCAGCTTGGACAGGGCGGGCAATCAGCCCCAGCATTTT.

The chain carries TRBV19 and TRBJ2-3, with D possibly being TRBD1 (5 bases). Germline-derived CDR1 and CDR2 are LNHDA and SQIVND (reference sequence). The ends were cut back, 6 bases at V and 0 bases at J, with 13 bases in the middle. The CDR3 loop spans 15 amino acids. This CDR3 reads CASRGTDSSTDTQYF. The CDR3 nucleotides are TGTGCCAGTAGGGGTACAGACAGCAGCACAGATACGCAGTATTTT.

DNA for the CDR3: TGTGCCAGCTCAGCGACCGCGGCCTACGAGCAGTACTTC. Its translation is CASSATAAYEQYF. The J gene is TRBJ2-7, the V gene TRBV18, with D unclear. This CDR3 has 13 amino acids. Germline values: CDR1 KGHSH, CDR2 LQKENI. V was pared by 5 bases and J by 2 bases, with 10 bases between. The full variable domain, completed using reference TRBV18 and TRBJ2-7, is NAGVMQNPRHLVRRRGQEARLRCSPMKGHSHVYWYRQLPEEGLKFMVYLQKENIIDESGMPKERFSAEFPKEGPSILRIQQVVRGDSAAYFCASSATAAYEQYFGPGTRLTVT.

This chain joins TRBV7-9 and TRBJ2-2; 10 bases map to TRBD2. The V gene's germline CDR1 is SEHNR and CDR2 FQNEAQ (reference sequence). The CDR3 consists of 15 residues. The junction had 5 bases not matched to a gene; V was cut back by 6 bases and J by 4 bases. CDR3 amino acids: CASSSSGRATGELFF. In nucleotides, the CDR3 is TGTGCCAGCAGTTCGAGCGGGAGGGCCACCGGGGAGCTGTTTTTT.

This clone was counted once. The chain carries TRBV19 and TRBJ1-1; D is possibly TRBD1 (6 bases). Trimming left V 6 bases short and J 2 bases short, with 10 bases between. CDR1 LNHDA and CDR2 SQIVND come from the germline V gene (reference sequence). The CDR3 extends over 13 amino acids. CDR3 nucleotides: TGTGCCAGTAGCCTACAGGGAAACACTGAAGCTTTCTTT. Its protein product is CASSLQGNTEAFF.

This clone was found a few times. The chain carries TRBV20-1 and TRBJ2-7; D is ambiguous. V lost 5 bases, J lost 4 bases, and 9 bases lay in between. Germline assignment: CDR1 DFQATT and CDR2 SNEGSKA (reference sequence). The CDR3 is made up of 11 amino acids. In nucleotides, the CDR3 is TGCAGTGCTGAGAATTCATACGAGCAGTACTTC. Translating it yields CSAENSYEQYF.

The J gene is TRBJ1-1, the V gene TRBV13; D is ambiguous. CDR3 size: 12 residues. Per the germline V gene, CDR1 is PRHDT and CDR2 is FYEKMQ (reference sequence). Trimming took 8 bases from V and 4 from J, leaving 11 bases between them. CDR3 protein: CASRLSGTEAFF. The CDR3, as DNA: TGTGCCAGCCGATTGAGCGGCACTGAAGCTTTCTTT.

This clone was seen once. This chain joins TRBV2 and TRBJ1-2; possibly TRBD1 for D (5 bases). Trimming took off 3 bases at V and 5 bases at J, with 10 bases between the two ends. The V gene's germline CDR1 is SNHLY and CDR2 FYNNEI. The CDR3 is made up of 13 amino acids. CDR3 sequence: CASSETVSYGYTF. The CDR3 DNA is TGTGCCAGCAGTGAGACAGTATCGTATGGCTACACCTTC.

V gene TRBV5-6 combines with J gene TRBJ2-3; D is possibly TRBD1 (5 bases). Trimming stripped 4 bases from V and 6 bases from J, with 12 bases between. Per the germline V gene, CDR1 is SGHDT and CDR2 is YYEEEE. CDR3 size: 13 residues. This CDR3 reads CASSRGRRDTQYF. CDR3 DNA: TGTGCCAGCAGCAGGGGCCGTCGGGATACGCAGTATTTT.

J is TRBJ2-3 and V is TRBV14; the match to TRBD1 covers 7 bases. The germline CDR1 and CDR2 sequences are SGHDN and FVKESK. The CDR3 extends over 15 amino acids. V shed 4 bases, J shed 2 bases, and the junction held 6 bases outside the gene matches. CDR3 region: CASSPRDRVTDTQYF. The CDR3 DNA follows: TGTGCCAGCAGCCCCCGGGACAGAGTCACAGATACGCAGTATTTT.

The V and J genes are TRBV5-1 and TRBJ2-1; 8 bases fit TRBD2. Germline loops: CDR1 SGHRS, CDR2 YFSETQ. This CDR3 has 18 amino acids. V was pared by 2 bases and J by 4 bases, with 14 bases of the junction left unmatched. The CDR3 loop reads CASSFANERAGAYNEQFF. The CDR3 coding sequence is TGCGCCAGCAGCTTCGCGAACGAAAGAGCGGGGGCGTACAATGAGCAGTTCTTC. Using reference TRBV5-1 and TRBJ2-1 for the parts outside the CDR3, the full variable domain is KAGVTQTPRYLIKTRGQQVTLSCSPISGHRSVSWYQQTPGQGLQFLFEYFSETQRNKGNFPGRFSGRQFSNSRSEMNVSTLELGDSALYLCASSFANERAGAYNEQFFGPGTRLTVL.

With regard to this clone: A junction end diverges from the germline sequence, so it may reflect a read error. The CDR3 DNA is TGTGCCTGGAGTGTACGCTATCGCTACACCTTC. This gives the protein CAWSVRYRYTF. The gene calls are TRBV30 and TRBJ1-2; D is ambiguous. Germline V gene data show CDR1 as GTSNPN and CDR2 as SVGIG (reference sequence). The CDR3 length is 11 residues.

The rearrangement links TRBV24-1 to TRBJ2-5; D may be TRBD1 (5 bases). The germline V gene has CDR1 KGHDR and CDR2 SFDVKD. The CDR3 covers 15 residues. V lost 4 bases to trimming and J lost 2 bases, with 13 bases between them. The CDR3 DNA reads as TGTGCCACCAGTGACCCCAGGACACCGCAAGAGACCCAGTACTTC. This encodes CATSDPRTPQETQYF.

CDR3 nucleotide sequence: TGTGCCAGCAGCTTAGATCGGGGGGCGAGCGGCTACACCTTC. It specifies CASSLDRGASGYTF. The J gene is TRBJ1-2, the V gene TRBV7-9; the D gene is possibly TRBD1 (6 bases). The V gene lost 1 base and the J gene lost 8 bases, with 14 bases spanning the gap. This CDR3 is 14 amino acids long. Germline V gene data show CDR1 as SEHNR and CDR2 as FQNEAQ (reference sequence).

The chain couples TRBV2 to TRBJ1-5, with 11 bases identical to TRBD1. The CDR3 contains 15 residues. Germline V CDR1 and CDR2: SNHLY, FYNNEI. With 7 bases clipped from V and 1 base from J, the junction kept 3 bases outside the gene matches. The DNA of the CDR3 is TGTGCCAGCACCAGGACAGGGGGCAGCAATCAGCCCCAGCATTTT. Its translation is CASTRTGGSNQPQHF.

The chain recombines TRBV5-4 with TRBJ1-2, with TRBD1 identical over 8 bases. Germline lookup yields CDR1 SGHNT and CDR2 YYREEE (reference sequence). V trimming: 4 bases; J trimming: 3 bases; junction bases outside the gene matches: 8. The length of the CDR3 is 15 residues. The CDR3: CASSRPDRGDYGYTF. The CDR3 DNA sequence: TGTGCCAGCAGCCGACCCGACAGGGGCGACTATGGCTACACCTTC. The variable domain in full, completed from reference TRBV5-4 and TRBJ1-2, reads ETGVTQSPTHLIKTRGQQVTLRCSSQSGHNTVSWYQQALGQGPQFIFQYYREEENGRGNFPPRFSGLQFPNYSSELNVNALELDDSALYLCASSRPDRGDYGYTFGSGTRLTVV.

This clone was seen a handful of times. The same CDR3 can be traced to other DNA sequences in this sample. CDR3 nucleotides: TGTGCCACCAGCAGAGAGCGGGGGGGGCGGGAGGACGACCATGAGCAGTTCTTC. The encoded protein is CATSRERGGREDDHEQFF. The J gene is TRBJ2-1, the V gene TRBV15, with TRBD2 identical over 9 bases. Germline V lookup: CDR1 LNHNV, CDR2 YYDKDF (reference sequence). V lost 0 bases to trimming and J lost 8 bases; unmatched junction nucleotides: 14. This CDR3 comprises 18 residues.

The J gene is TRBJ2-3, the V gene TRBV7-3, with D perhaps matching TRBD1 (5 bases). Trimming removed 1 base from V and 3 bases from J, with 8 bases in between. Germline V gene lookup returns CDR1 SGHTA and CDR2 FQGTGA. This CDR3 contains 14 residues. The CDR3 DNA reads as TGTGCCAGCAGCTTAAACGCAGGGACAGATACGCAGTATTTT. This translates into CASSLNAGTDTQYF.

The V and J genes are TRBV7-3 and TRBJ2-5, with D maybe TRBD1 (7 bases). Germline V CDR1 and CDR2: SGHTA, FQGTGA. The CDR3 runs 15 residues. V was cut by 1 base and J by 5 bases, with 14 bases left in between. The CDR3 nucleotides are TGTGCCAGCAGCTTAAGGAGGGGGCTAGGCGAGACCCAGTACTTC. It is translated as CASSLRRGLGETQYF.

V and J are TRBV7-9 and TRBJ1-4; possibly TRBD1 for D (5 bases). The CDR3 runs to 14 residues. Germline V gives CDR1 SEHNR, CDR2 FQNEAQ (reference sequence). V lost 1 base and J 7 bases, leaving 10 bases between the germline ends. As DNA, the CDR3 is TGTGCCAGCAGCTTAGGCAGGGAGGCTGAAAAACTGTTTTTT. Protein product: CASSLGREAEKLFF. Combining the CDR3 with reference TRBV7-9 and TRBJ1-4 gives the whole variable domain DTGVSQNPRHKITKRGQNVTFRCDPISEHNRLYWYRQTLGQGPEFLTYFQNEAQLEKSRLLSDRFSAERPKGSFSTLEIQRTEQGDSAMYLCASSLGREAEKLFFGSGTQLSVL.

The rearrangement joins TRBV3-1 (or the pseudogene TRBV3-2) to TRBJ1-2; tentatively, D is TRBD1 (6 bases). V was trimmed by 1 base and J by 5 bases, leaving 14 bases between them. The germline gives CDR1 LGHDT, CDR2 YNNKEL (reference sequence). The CDR3 runs 15 residues. CDR3 sequence (DNA): TGTGCCAGCAGCCAAGCAGGGGCTTTGAGTTATGGCTACACCTTC. This codes for CASSQAGALSYGYTF.

Only one count was recorded for this clone. The chain recombines TRBV19 with TRBJ2-1; D possibly corresponds to TRBD2 (6 bases). V dropped 5 bases and J dropped 0 bases, with 11 bases sitting between them. CDR1 is LNHDA and CDR2 is SQIVND in the germline V gene (reference sequence). The CDR3 has 15 amino acids. The CDR3 region is CASSQRASSYNEQFF. DNA for the CDR3: TGTGCCAGTAGTCAGCGGGCCAGCTCCTACAATGAGCAGTTCTTC.

This clone was seen only a few times. This rearrangement joins TRBV2 to TRBJ2-7, with TRBD1 identical over 10 bases. J was trimmed by 1 base and V by 7 bases; bases with no gene match: 4. Germline V lookup: CDR1 SNHLY, CDR2 FYNNEI. This CDR3 has 14 amino acids. CDR3 protein: CASTRTGGSYEQYF. The CDR3 bases are TGTGCCAGCACCCGGACAGGGGGGTCCTACGAGCAGTACTTC. Full variable domain (outside the CDR3, taken from reference TRBV2 and TRBJ2-7): EPEVTQTPSHQVTQMGQEVILRCVPISNHLYFYWYRQILGQKVEFLVSFYNNEISEKSEIFDDQFSVERPDGSNFTLKIRSTKLEDSAMYFCASTRTGGSYEQYFGPGTRLTVT.